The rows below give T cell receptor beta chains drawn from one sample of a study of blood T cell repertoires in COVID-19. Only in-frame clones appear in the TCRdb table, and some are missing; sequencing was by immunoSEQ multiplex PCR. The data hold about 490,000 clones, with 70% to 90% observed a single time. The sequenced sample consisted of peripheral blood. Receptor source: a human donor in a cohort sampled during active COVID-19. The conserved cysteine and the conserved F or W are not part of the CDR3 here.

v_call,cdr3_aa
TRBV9,ASSSHRESPLH
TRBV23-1,ASSQGIQGMNSPLH
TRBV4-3,ASSQIGGEIGSPLH
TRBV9,ASTRGGAGANVLT
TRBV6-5,ASSYSTSGINEQF
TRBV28,ASSFRGYYGYT
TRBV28,ASSSPTGGGTEAF
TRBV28,ASRTSGSLHEQF
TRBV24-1,ATSQPGLYYNEQF
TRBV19,ASSIVTGSQPQH
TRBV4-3,ASSQDLDSSTDTQY
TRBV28,ASSLAGAGANVLT
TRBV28,ASSLSEKLF
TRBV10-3,AISEVGVTYGYT
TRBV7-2,ASSFLSLAGDEQY
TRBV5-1,ASSPISGTGYGYT